This TCR beta chain was observed in a study of blood T cells in healthy people across ages. Comments on this clonotype: Its antigen is undetermined.

V lost 3 bases and J 7 bases, leaving 13 bases between the germline ends. CDR1 is PRHDT and CDR2 is FYEKMQ in the germline V gene (reference sequence). The CDR3 is made up of 13 amino acids. The use of a sample-barcoded 5' primer and a J-beta primer mix characterized a second PCR of about 7 to 12 cycles. MiXCR, applied by TCRdb to the 5' RACE reads, yields one record per CDR3 protein. This table has about 1,500,000 distinct CDR3 sequences, 28% appearing once. Sample donors were healthy Caucasian individuals that came from Russia, aged about 6 to 95. Study outcomes and limitations: Nothing was known about donor CMV status, and this possibly confounded expanded clonotype changes. Age advanced and TCR beta diversity per million T cells fell, roughly linearly.

The sequence came from a woman aged 25-40 years in good health. The sample consisted of blood. The chain combines TRBV13 with TRBJ2-7; D unclear. This CDR3 reads CASSLSSHNEQYF. In DNA form, the CDR3 reads TGTGCCAGCAGCTTGAGCTCCCACAATGAGCAGTACTTC.